One sample yielded the 16 T cell receptor beta chains listed below, sequenced in a study of Graves' ophthalmopathy and Graves' hyperthyroidism (dated by TCRdb to the late 2010s). Sequencing was performed on an Illumina HiSeq 2000. For repertoire sequencing, the TCR beta CDR3 regions were amplified from RNA transcripts. A first-round RT-PCR used HTBI primers with the Qiagen OneStep RT-PCR kit, followed by a second-round multiplex PCR, size selection and purification. TCRdb passed the public sequencing reads through fastp at Q25 and MiXCR, retaining productive beta sequences. Every distinct CDR3 protein forms one entry, paired with its most common genes and DNA. The sample records approximately 1.2 million distinct CDR3 sequences, less than 45% of which are singletons. Clones ranked in the top ten supply around 10% of the sample. The specimen was peripheral blood or thyroid tissue (not recorded which). The origin of the receptors is an adult man with Graves' hyperthyroidism.

This clonotype was detected ten times or more. The V call is TRBV7-9, the J call TRBJ2-3; D uncertain. Trimming pared 2 bases from V and 4 bases from J, leaving 4 bases between. Germline V gene lookup returns CDR1 SEHNR and CDR2 FQNEAQ (reference sequence). This CDR3 is 12 amino acids long. DNA for the CDR3: TGTGCCAGCAGCTTATCCCCAGATACGCAGTATTTT. It encodes CASSLSPDTQYF. The full variable domain, its missing parts supplied by reference TRBV7-9 and TRBJ2-3, is DTGVSQNPRHKITKRGQNVTFRCDPISEHNRLYWYRQTLGQGPEFLTYFQNEAQLEKSRLLSDRFSAERPKGSFSTLEIQRTEQGDSAMYLCASSLSPDTQYFGPGTRLTVL.

This clonotype was picked up many times. The chain has TRBV9 and TRBJ2-7, with a possible D match to TRBD1 (8 bases). The V end was cut by 3 bases, the J end by 7 bases, with 14 bases between. The germline V gene encodes CDR1 SGDLS and CDR2 YYNGEE. This CDR3 is 13 amino acids long. This CDR3 is CASSETQGGEQYF. As DNA, the CDR3 is TGTGCCAGCAGCGAGACACAGGGGGGGGAGCAGTACTTC.

The J gene is TRBJ1-1, the V gene TRBV6-1, with a tentative D call TRBD1 (6 bases). Trimming removed 8 bases from V and 0 bases from J, with 13 bases in between. CDR1 is MNHNS and CDR2 is SASEGT in the germline V gene. The CDR3 is made up of 14 amino acids. CDR3 sequence reads: CASVAGQLNTEAFF. The CDR3 nucleotides read TGTGCCAGCGTAGCAGGACAGTTGAACACTGAAGCTTTCTTT.

This clonotype occurred many times. This sequence joins TRBV29-1 and TRBJ2-3, with 11 nucleotides matching TRBD1. CDR3 length: 14 amino acids. V was pared by 7 bases and J by 5 bases, with 8 bases of the junction left unmatched. CDR1 is SQVTM, CDR2 ANQGSEA, per germline. The CDR3 sequence is CSATRDRGRDTQYF. The DNA of the CDR3 is TGCAGCGCAACCCGGGACAGGGGGAGAGATACGCAGTATTTT.

As for this clonotype: The junction does not match germline at one end; this may be a read error. This rearrangement joins TRBV7-3 to TRBJ2-2; TRBD2 aligns across 12 bases. The germline CDR1 and CDR2 sequences are SGHTA and FQGTGA. CDR3 length: 19 amino acids. CDR3 amino acids: CASSLSPGLAGGNTGEPFF. CDR3 DNA: TGTGCCAGCAGCTTATCACCGGGACTAGCGGGCGGGAACACCGGGGAGCCGTTTTTT.

Concerning this clonotype: A much larger clone sits a single nucleotide away, making a read error possible. The chain joins TRBV2 to TRBJ2-2; possibly TRBD1 for D (5 bases). Trimming removed 7 bases at V and 6 bases at J, with 9 bases between. Germline-derived CDR1 and CDR2 are SNHLY and FYNNEI. CDR3 size: 12 residues. The CDR3 nucleotides read TGTGCCAGCAACAGGAGTCCCGGGGAGCTGTTTTTT. This translates into CASNRSPGELFF.

The chain is built from TRBV29-1 and TRBJ2-5, with TRBD1 matching over 7 bases. CDR1 is SQVTM and CDR2 is ANQGSEA in the germline V gene. The V segment lost 8 bases and the J segment 1 base; nucleotides outside the gene matches: 4. The CDR3 totals 12 residues. This CDR3 reads CSFRDSQETQYF. CDR3 DNA sequence: TGCAGCTTCCGGGACAGCCAAGAGACCCAGTACTTC.

Notes on this clonotype: Its ends do not fully match the called genes, so a read error is possible. The chain is built from TRBV29-1 and TRBJ2-6; D remains ambiguous. The CDR3 has 14 residues. Germline V CDR1 and CDR2: SQVTM, ANQGSEA. The CDR3 DNA is TGTGCCACTTCTGCTCTCTCTGGGGCCAACGTCCTGACTTTC. Protein: CATSALSGANVLTF.

The chain links TRBV11-2 to TRBJ1-1; no clear D gene. The CDR3 is made up of 12 amino acids. Germline lookup yields CDR1 SGHAT and CDR2 FQNNGV. Trimming took off 0 bases at V and 11 bases at J, with 10 bases between the two ends. CDR3 sequence (DNA): TGTGCCAGCAGCTTAGATCCCATGATCGCTTTCTTT. It specifies CASSLDPMIAFF.

The chain joins TRBV10-3 to TRBJ2-1, with TRBD2 as a possible D gene (5 bases). Germline values: CDR1 ENHRY, CDR2 SYGVKD. There are 13 residues in the CDR3. V lost 4 bases, J lost 8 bases, and 12 bases lay in between. This CDR3 is CAISGPAGDEQFF. The CDR3 DNA is TGTGCCATCAGTGGGCCGGCGGGCGATGAGCAGTTCTTC.

Turning to this clonotype: It is unclear where the CDR3 begins or ends on the DNA, so no DNA is shown, and the CDR3 is as TCRdb lists it. The V call is TRBV25-1, the J call TRBJ1-1. Per germline, CDR1 MGHDK and CDR2 SYGVNS. The CDR3 has 14 amino acids, counting both end residues. The CDR3 is CACSARPWGTEAFF.

V gene TRBV19 combines with J gene TRBJ1-2; D may be TRBD1 (5 bases). The germline V gene has CDR1 LNHDA and CDR2 SQIVND (reference sequence). This CDR3 is built from 11 residues. The V end was cut by 6 bases, the J end by 10 bases, with 12 bases between. The CDR3 DNA reads TGTGCCAGTAGATTGGGGCTCGACTACACCTTC. Amino acid sequence: CASRLGLDYTF.

The CDR3 region is CASRETGENSPLHF. In DNA form, the CDR3 reads TGTGCCAGCAGGGAGACAGGCGAGAATTCACCCCTCCACTTT. The chain recombines TRBV2 with TRBJ1-6; a weak D match, TRBD1 (6 bases). Trimming shortened V by 6 bases and J by 7 bases, and 13 bases separated the two germline ends. This CDR3 region has 14 residues. Germline V CDR1 and CDR2: SNHLY, FYNNEI. Full variable domain (remainder filled in from reference TRBV2 and TRBJ1-6): EPEVTQTPSHQVTQMGQEVILRCVPISNHLYFYWYRQILGQKVEFLVSFYNNEISEKSEIFDDQFSVERPDGSNFTLKIRSTKLEDSAMYFCASRETGENSPLHFGNGTRLTVT.

The chain uses TRBV25-1 and TRBJ1-2, with a tentative D call TRBD1 (5 bases). The CDR3 has 12 amino acids. Germline V gene sequence: CDR1 MGHDK, CDR2 SYGVNS. V dropped 8 bases and J dropped 8 bases, with 15 bases sitting between them. CDR3 sequence reads: CASFGRAGGYTF. The CDR3 DNA reads TGTGCCAGCTTCGGCAGGGCCGGGGGCTACACCTTC.

As concerns this clonotype: A much larger clone is a single base away; this may be a read error. V gene TRBV2 combines with J gene TRBJ2-2; D may correspond to TRBD1 or TRBD2 (6 bases each). The CDR3 contains 17 residues. CDR1 SNHLY and CDR2 FYNNEI come from the germline V gene. The DNA for the CDR3 is TGTGCCAGCAGTGAAACCCGGGGGCGAAAGGACACCGGGGAGCTGTCTTTT. Protein sequence: CASSETRGRKDTGELSF.

This chain joins TRBV25-1 and TRBJ1-6; TRBD1 might be the D (6 bases). The V end was cut by 7 bases, the J end by 4 bases, with 14 bases between. The CDR3 has 15 residues. Germline V gene lookup returns CDR1 MGHDK and CDR2 SYGVNS. In DNA, the CDR3 is TGTGCCAGCACCCCGGGGGGCAATTATAATTCACCCCTCCACTTT. Protein product: CASTPGGNYNSPLHF.